The rows below give T cell receptor beta chains drawn from one sample of a study of shared clonotypes between healthy human individuals. The repertoire was sequenced with immunoSEQ multiplex PCR; TCRdb's copy has only in-frame clones and lacks some. The profile shows around 2.3 million clones, approximately 96% of them singletons. The source material was naive CD4+ T cells sorted from blood. The receptor source for this set is a man aged 18-30 years in good health. The CDR3 runs from the conserved cysteine through the conserved F or W. D genes are given only for firm matches. The size of a clone is reported for some rows only, either as once, few or many, or as a class for expanded clones.

clone_size: NA; d_call: NA; v_call: TRBV6-1; j_call: TRBJ1-1; cdr3_aa: CASSEAQTVGVRGAFF; cdr3_nt: TGTGCCAGCAGTGAAGCACAAACCGTAGGGGTCCGAGGAGCTTTCTTT
clone_size: NA; d_call: NA; v_call: TRBV28; j_call: TRBJ2-2; cdr3_aa: CASSFLLGNTGELFF; cdr3_nt: TGTGCCAGCAGTTTCCTGCTGGGTAACACCGGGGAGCTGTTTTTT
clone_size: once; d_call: TRBD1; v_call: TRBV2; j_call: TRBJ2-5; cdr3_aa: CASSEYATGGGETQYF; cdr3_nt: TGTGCCAGCAGTGAATATGCGACAGGGGGCGGAGAGACCCAGTACTTC
clone_size: NA; d_call: TRBD1; v_call: TRBV14; j_call: TRBJ2-7; cdr3_aa: CASSRGTGPYEQYF; cdr3_nt: TGTGCCAGCAGCCGAGGGACAGGGCCCTACGAGCAGTACTTC
clone_size: NA; d_call: NA; v_call: TRBV25-1; j_call: TRBJ2-3; cdr3_aa: CASSGRKGLNQKQYF; cdr3_nt: TGTGCCAGCAGTGGACGGAAGGGACTTAATCAAAAGCAGTATTTT
clone_size: NA; d_call: TRBD2; v_call: TRBV5-1; j_call: TRBJ2-7; cdr3_aa: CASSLRGSSGRSSYEQYF; cdr3_nt: TGCGCCAGCAGCTTGAGGGGTTCCAGCGGGAGATCCTCCTACGAGCAGTACTTC
clone_size: NA; d_call: NA; v_call: TRBV20-1; j_call: TRBJ1-1; cdr3_aa: CSAPHSTEAFF; cdr3_nt: TGCAGTGCTCCGCATTCGACTGAAGCTTTCTTT
clone_size: NA; d_call: TRBD1; v_call: TRBV6-6; j_call: TRBJ2-7; cdr3_aa: CASNTGQGFSYEQYF; cdr3_nt: TGTGCCAGCAATACGGGACAGGGATTTTCCTACGAGCAGTACTTC
clone_size: NA; d_call: NA; v_call: TRBV28; j_call: TRBJ1-2; cdr3_aa: CASSQDSRYGYTF; cdr3_nt: TGTGCCAGCAGCCAGGACAGTCGGTATGGCTACACCTTC
clone_size: NA; d_call: NA; v_call: TRBV30; j_call: TRBJ2-5; cdr3_aa: CAWSHLGGRETQYF; cdr3_nt: TGTGCCTGGAGTCACCTCGGGGGTCGAGAGACCCAGTACTTC
clone_size: NA; d_call: TRBD1; v_call: TRBV6-6; j_call: TRBJ1-5; cdr3_aa: CASSRGQGDQPQHF; cdr3_nt: TGTGCCAGCAGTAGGGGACAGGGAGATCAGCCCCAGCATTTT
clone_size: once; d_call: NA; v_call: TRBV7-9; j_call: TRBJ1-1; cdr3_aa: CASSLIETGSTEAFF; cdr3_nt: TGTGCCAGCAGCTTAATCGAGACAGGAAGCACTGAAGCTTTCTTT
clone_size: once; d_call: TRBD1; v_call: TRBV19; j_call: TRBJ1-3; cdr3_aa: CASAQGQSRGNTIYF; cdr3_nt: TGTGCCAGTGCCCAGGGACAGTCGCGCGGAAACACCATATATTTT
clone_size: once; d_call: TRBD1; v_call: TRBV6-5; j_call: TRBJ2-1; cdr3_aa: CASSSVRTGYNEQFF; cdr3_nt: TGTGCCAGCAGTTCGGTCCGGACAGGGTACAATGAGCAGTTCTTC
clone_size: NA; d_call: NA; v_call: TRBV5-6; j_call: TRBJ2-6; cdr3_aa: CASSPRTAGANVLTF; cdr3_nt: TGTGCCAGCAGCCCGAGGACGGCTGGGGCCAACGTCCTGACTTTC
clone_size: NA; d_call: TRBD2; v_call: TRBV11-3; j_call: TRBJ2-1; cdr3_aa: CASSPSPGLAINEQFF; cdr3_nt: TGTGCCAGCAGCCCATCACCGGGACTAGCGATTAATGAGCAGTTCTTC
clone_size: once; d_call: NA; v_call: TRBV5-1; j_call: TRBJ1-6; cdr3_aa: CASSAPAQGLSNSPLHF; cdr3_nt: TGCGCCAGCAGCGCCCCCGCCCAGGGACTCAGCAATTCACCCCTCCACTTT
clone_size: NA; d_call: NA; v_call: TRBV21-1; j_call: TRBJ2-7; cdr3_aa: CASSKGASGSYEQYF; cdr3_nt: TGTGCCAGCAGCAAAGGGGCTAGCGGGTCCTACGAGCAGTACTTC
clone_size: NA; d_call: NA; v_call: TRBV7-8; j_call: TRBJ1-2; cdr3_aa: CASSLEGGANYGYTF; cdr3_nt: TGTGCCAGCAGCTTAGAGGGGGGAGCTAACTATGGCTACACCTTC
clone_size: NA; d_call: NA; v_call: TRBV5-1; j_call: TRBJ1-5; cdr3_aa: CASSDKGDQPQHF; cdr3_nt: TGCGCCAGCAGCGACAAGGGGGATCAGCCCCAGCATTTT
clone_size: few; d_call: TRBD1; v_call: TRBV2; j_call: TRBJ2-3; cdr3_aa: CASWTGADTQYF; cdr3_nt: TGTGCCAGCTGGACAGGGGCAGATACGCAGTATTTT
clone_size: NA; d_call: NA; v_call: TRBV5-1; j_call: TRBJ1-6; cdr3_aa: CASSLRIDNSPLHF; cdr3_nt: TGCGCCAGCAGCTTACGGATCGATAATTCACCCCTCCACTTT
clone_size: NA; d_call: TRBD2; v_call: TRBV7-9; j_call: TRBJ2-5; cdr3_aa: CASSLAGLAQETQYF; cdr3_nt: TGTGCCAGCAGCTTAGCGGGACTAGCTCAAGAGACCCAGTACTTC
clone_size: once; d_call: NA; v_call: TRBV2; j_call: TRBJ1-1; cdr3_aa: CASSVGLMGRTEAFF; cdr3_nt: TGTGCCAGCAGTGTAGGCTTAATGGGGAGGACTGAAGCTTTCTTT
clone_size: NA; d_call: NA; v_call: TRBV9; j_call: TRBJ2-6; cdr3_aa: CASSSLSGANVLTF; cdr3_nt: TGTGCCAGCAGCTCCCTCTCTGGGGCCAACGTCCTGACTTTC
clone_size: NA; d_call: NA; v_call: TRBV7-8; j_call: TRBJ1-2; cdr3_aa: CASRLGGDYGYTF; cdr3_nt: TGTGCCAGCAGACTGGGAGGTGACTATGGCTACACCTTC